The rows below give T cell receptor beta chains drawn from one sample of a study of blood T cell repertoires in COVID-19. Here immunoSEQ multiplex PCR was the method, and the copy in TCRdb shows in-frame clones only, minus some. This table holds roughly 72,000 clones, 82% found once. Sequencing used peripheral blood. Every receptor here comes from a woman aged 80 or over with acute or convalescent COVID-19. CDR3s include the opening cysteine and the closing phenylalanine or tryptophan. The order of the fields is CDR3 DNA, CDR3 protein, D gene, J gene, clone size, V gene. D genes are given only for firm matches. Size is omitted from some rows. Given values are once, few, many or a class for expanded clones.

DNA: TGTGCCAGCAGTCCCCGGTTTACAGATACGCAGTATTTT
CDR3: CASSPRFTDTQYF
D: NA
J: TRBJ2-3
size: NA
V: TRBV7-2

DNA: TGTGCTAGTGGTTTGGGGGACAGGGGGGCTGGCTACACCTTC
CDR3: CASGLGDRGAGYTF
D: TRBD1
J: TRBJ1-2
size: NA
V: TRBV12-5

DNA: TGCGCCAGCAGCTTCCGACGAGGGGCGGGGGAGACCCAGTACTTC
CDR3: CASSFRRGAGETQYF
D: NA
J: TRBJ2-5
size: NA
V: TRBV4-1

DNA: TGTGCCAGCAGCTTGGCCGCGACTAGCGGTGCCTACGAGCAGTACTTC
CDR3: CASSLAATSGAYEQYF
D: TRBD2
J: TRBJ2-7
size: NA
V: TRBV5-6

DNA: TGCGCCAGCAGCTCGACAGGGGCGGATAATTCACCCCTCCACTTT
CDR3: CASSSTGADNSPLHF
D: TRBD1
J: TRBJ1-6
size: NA
V: TRBV5-1

DNA: TGTGCCAGTAGTATAGATCGGGGAGGGCAGTTCTTC
CDR3: CASSIDRGGQFF
D: NA
J: TRBJ2-1
size: NA
V: TRBV19

DNA: TGTGCCAGCAGCTTATGGGACAGGGGGGTGCCTGAGCAGTTCTTC
CDR3: CASSLWDRGVPEQFF
D: TRBD1
J: TRBJ2-1
size: NA
V: TRBV7-2

DNA: TGCAGTGCTAGTAATGCGGGAGTTGGTGGTGAGCAGTTCTTC
CDR3: CSASNAGVGGEQFF
D: TRBD2
J: TRBJ2-1
size: NA
V: TRBV20-1

DNA: TGTGCCAGCAGCTTATCGCGGGAGGTGGGGTTCTTC
CDR3: CASSLSREVGFF
D: TRBD2
J: TRBJ2-1
size: once
V: TRBV11-2

DNA: TGCGCCAGCAGCCACGTAGGACTAGTCGAGCAGTACTTC
CDR3: CASSHVGLVEQYF
D: TRBD2
J: TRBJ2-7
size: few
V: TRBV4-1

DNA: TGCGCCAGCAGCTTCGGAGGGATCACAGATACGCAGTATTTT
CDR3: CASSFGGITDTQYF
D: NA
J: TRBJ2-3
size: NA
V: TRBV5-1

DNA: TGTGCCAGCAGTTCGGGGGGAGGATTGGCCAAAAACATTCAGTACTTC
CDR3: CASSSGGGLAKNIQYF
D: TRBD2
J: TRBJ2-4
size: NA
V: TRBV28

DNA: TGTGCCAGCAGCTTGGTATCACGGGGGACTGAAGCTTTCTTT
CDR3: CASSLVSRGTEAFF
D: NA
J: TRBJ1-1
size: few
V: TRBV5-5

DNA: TGTGCCAGCAGCTTAAGACTAGCCGGCTACAATGAGCAGTTCTTC
CDR3: CASSLRLAGYNEQFF
D: TRBD2
J: TRBJ2-1
size: few
V: TRBV11-3

DNA: TGCGCCAGCAGCCAAGACGCAGTGACCTACGAGCAGTACTTC
CDR3: CASSQDAVTYEQYF
D: NA
J: TRBJ2-7
size: NA
V: TRBV4-1

DNA: TGTGCCAGTAGTATGGTGCCGGGGCAGCCCCAGCATTTT
CDR3: CASSMVPGQPQHF
D: NA
J: TRBJ1-5
size: NA
V: TRBV19

DNA: TGTGCCAGCAATAAACCCGAAGGGGGCACTGAAGCTTTCTTT
CDR3: CASNKPEGGTEAFF
D: NA
J: TRBJ1-1
size: NA
V: TRBV7-8